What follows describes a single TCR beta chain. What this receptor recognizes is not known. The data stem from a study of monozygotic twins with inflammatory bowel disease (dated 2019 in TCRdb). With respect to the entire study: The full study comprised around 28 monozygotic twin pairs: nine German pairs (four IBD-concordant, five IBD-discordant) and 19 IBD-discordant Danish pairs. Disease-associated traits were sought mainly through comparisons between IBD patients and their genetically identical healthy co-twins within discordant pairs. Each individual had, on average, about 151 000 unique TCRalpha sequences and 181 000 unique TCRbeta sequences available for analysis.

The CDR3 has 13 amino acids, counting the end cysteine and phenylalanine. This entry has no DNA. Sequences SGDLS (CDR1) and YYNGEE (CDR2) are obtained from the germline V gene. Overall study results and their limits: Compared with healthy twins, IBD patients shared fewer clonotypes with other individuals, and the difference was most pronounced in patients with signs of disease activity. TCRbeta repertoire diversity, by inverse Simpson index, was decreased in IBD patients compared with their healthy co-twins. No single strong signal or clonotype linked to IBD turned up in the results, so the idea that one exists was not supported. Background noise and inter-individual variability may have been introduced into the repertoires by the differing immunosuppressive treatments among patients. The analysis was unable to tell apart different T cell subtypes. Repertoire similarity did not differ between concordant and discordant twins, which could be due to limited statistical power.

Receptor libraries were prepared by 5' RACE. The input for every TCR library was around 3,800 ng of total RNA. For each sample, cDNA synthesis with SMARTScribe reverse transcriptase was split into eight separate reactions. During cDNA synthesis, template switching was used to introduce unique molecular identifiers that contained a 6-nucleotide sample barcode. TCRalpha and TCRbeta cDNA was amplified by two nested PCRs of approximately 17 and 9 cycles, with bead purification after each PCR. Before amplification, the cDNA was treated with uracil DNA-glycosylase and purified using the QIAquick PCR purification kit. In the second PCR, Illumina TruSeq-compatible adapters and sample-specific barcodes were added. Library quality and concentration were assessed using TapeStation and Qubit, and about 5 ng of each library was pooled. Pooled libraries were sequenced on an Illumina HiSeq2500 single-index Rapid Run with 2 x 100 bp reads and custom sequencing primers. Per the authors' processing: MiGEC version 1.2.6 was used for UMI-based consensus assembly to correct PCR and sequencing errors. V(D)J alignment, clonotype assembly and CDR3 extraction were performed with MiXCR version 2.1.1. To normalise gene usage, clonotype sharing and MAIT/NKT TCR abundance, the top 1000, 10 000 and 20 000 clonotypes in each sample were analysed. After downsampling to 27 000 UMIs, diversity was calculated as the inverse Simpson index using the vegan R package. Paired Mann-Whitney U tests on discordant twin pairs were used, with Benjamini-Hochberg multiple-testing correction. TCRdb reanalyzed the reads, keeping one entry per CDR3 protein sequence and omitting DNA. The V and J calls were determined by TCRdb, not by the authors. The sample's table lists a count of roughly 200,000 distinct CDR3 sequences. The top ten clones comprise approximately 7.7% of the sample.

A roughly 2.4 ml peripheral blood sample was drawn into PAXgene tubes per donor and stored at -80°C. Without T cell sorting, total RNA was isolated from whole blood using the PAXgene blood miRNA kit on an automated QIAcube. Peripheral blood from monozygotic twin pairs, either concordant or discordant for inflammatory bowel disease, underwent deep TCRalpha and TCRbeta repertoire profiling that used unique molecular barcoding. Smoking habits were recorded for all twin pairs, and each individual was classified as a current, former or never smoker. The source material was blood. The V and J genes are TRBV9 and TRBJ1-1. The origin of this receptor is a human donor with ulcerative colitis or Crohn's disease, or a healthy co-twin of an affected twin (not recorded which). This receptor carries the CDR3 CASSGGIHTEAFF.